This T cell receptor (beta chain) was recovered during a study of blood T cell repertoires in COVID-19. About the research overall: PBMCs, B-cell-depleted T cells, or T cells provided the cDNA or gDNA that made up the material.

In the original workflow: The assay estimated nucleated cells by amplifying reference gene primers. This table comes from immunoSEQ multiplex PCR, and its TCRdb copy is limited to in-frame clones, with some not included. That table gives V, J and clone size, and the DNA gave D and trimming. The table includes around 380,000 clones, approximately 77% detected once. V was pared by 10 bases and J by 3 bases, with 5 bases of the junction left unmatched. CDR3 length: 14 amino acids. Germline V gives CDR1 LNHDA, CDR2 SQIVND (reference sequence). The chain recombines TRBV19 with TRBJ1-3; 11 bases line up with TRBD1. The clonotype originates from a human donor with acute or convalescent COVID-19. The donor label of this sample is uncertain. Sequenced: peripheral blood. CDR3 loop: CATRDRGYGNTIYF. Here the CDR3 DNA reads TGTGCCACTCGGGACAGGGGGTATGGAAACACCATATATTTT. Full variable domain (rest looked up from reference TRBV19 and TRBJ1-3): DGGITQSPKYLFRKEGQNVTLSCEQNLNHDAMYWYRQDPGQGLRLIYYSQIVNDFQKGDIAEGYSVSREKKESFPLTVTSAQKNPTAFYLCATRDRGYGNTIYFGEGSWLTVV.